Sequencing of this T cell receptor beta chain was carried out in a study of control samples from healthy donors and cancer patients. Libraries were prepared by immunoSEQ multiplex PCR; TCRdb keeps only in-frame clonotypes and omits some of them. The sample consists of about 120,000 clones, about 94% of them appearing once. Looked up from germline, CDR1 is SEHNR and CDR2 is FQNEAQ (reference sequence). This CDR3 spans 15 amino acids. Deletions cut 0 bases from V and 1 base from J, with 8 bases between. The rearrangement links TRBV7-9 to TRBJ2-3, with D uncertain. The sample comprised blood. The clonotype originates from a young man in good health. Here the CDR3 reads CASSLAGPGTDTQYF. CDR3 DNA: TGTGCCAGCAGCTTAGCCGGGCCTGGCACAGATACGCAGTATTTT.